This TCR beta chain stems from a study of cytomegalovirus exposure and HLA in healthy donors. The PCR was carried out with 60 Vbeta primers and 13 Jbeta primers. The table came from immunoSEQ multiplex PCR; TCRdb's copy has only in-frame clones and leaves some out. The repertoire has 130,000 or so clones, about 8.5% of them found once; the top ten carry under 7%. This CDR3 has 13 residues. With 1 base removed from V and 1 base from J, the gap between germline ends came to 5 bases. CDR1 is ENHRY and CDR2 is SYGVKD in the germline V gene. The chain employs TRBV10-3 and TRBJ2-7, with unresolved D. Sequences were obtained from PBMCs. The source is a man aged 40-49 years in good health and CMV-seronegative. The CDR3 sequence: CAISEFSSYEQYF. In nucleotides, the CDR3 is TGTGCCATCAGTGAGTTCAGTTCCTACGAGCAGTACTTC.